This T cell receptor (beta chain) was observed in a study of cytomegalovirus exposure and HLA in healthy donors. The PCR employed 60 Vbeta primers together with 13 Jbeta primers. Produced via immunoSEQ multiplex PCR; TCRdb's table is partial and in-frame only. This sample carries around 110,000 clones, 8.5% to 10% of them seen once, and the ten largest clones take over 2.5%. Study-wide results and caveats: Earlier findings revealed that most TCR beta V segments proved productive either about 87% or about 30% of the time.

This clone was seen a handful of times. Its antigen is as yet unknown. The receptor was isolated from a young man in good health and CMV-seronegative. Sequenced input: PBMCs.

CDR3 nucleotide sequence: TGTGCCAGCAGCCTGGACAGGGGAGTTTACGAGCAGTACTTC. It is translated as CASSLDRGVYEQYF. The chain recombines TRBV6-5 with TRBJ2-7; 9 bases align to TRBD1. Trimming at V came to 6 bases and at J to 4 bases, leaving 7 bases not matched to a gene. Germline assignment: CDR1 MNHEY and CDR2 SVGAGI. This CDR3 has 14 residues.